The following is a TCR beta chain sequence with its context. The antigen this receptor binds is unknown. There are no base qualities to consult, and no much larger clone falls within one base. This sample is drawn from a study of blood T cell repertoires in COVID-19 (TCRdb year 2020). As for the study more broadly: Collaborator samples came from the United States, Italy and Spain and covered acute and convalescent phases of COVID-19. Nearly every sample came with metadata listing a de-identified subject ID, COVID-19 status, age in years and sex. Where available, HLA class I and class II types were taken from metadata supplied by the sample provider and were not determined by assay-based typing. Samples came from the ongoing ImmuneRACE study (first 160 participants) plus 1,254 subjects from 6 global collaborators. The material from the prospective study consisted of cDNA or gDNA derived from T cells, B-cell-depleted T cells, or PBMCs. A freely available public database, intended as a resource for researchers studying the immune response to SARS-CoV-2, is where the repertoires were released. The dataset comprised deeply sampled blood TCRbeta repertoires from subjects exposed to, actively infected with, or recovered from COVID-19. The paper's findings and limits, for the study overall: The quantity of clinical and demographic metadata differed by source and by participant and was supplied without curation.

TCRbeta CDR3 regions were amplified from genomic DNA by means of the immunoSEQ Assay, a bias-controlled multiplex PCR. Under the source paper's analysis protocol: The number of nucleated cells in each sample was estimated from the amplification of reference gene primers within the assay. Sequence reads were collapsed and filtered to measure the absolute abundance of every unique TCRbeta CDR3 rearrangement. For each sample, productive Simpson clonality was calculated by taking the square root of Simpson's diversity index across productive rearrangements. Imported from immuneACCESS, the table was reduced by TCRdb to in-frame sequences with V and J called. These copies leave out some clones; in studies compared against another copy, an unresolved V gene accounts for under half, and the cause of the remainder is not known. The V and J calls and clone size come from that table; D and trimming were worked out from the DNA. This sample has 100,000 or so clones in its table, and roughly nine tenths of those were observed once. The ten largest clones add up to over 2% of the sample.

Between the V and J ends, shortened by 4 bases and 1 base respectively, the junction contains 10 bases. The germline V gene (reference sequence) sets CDR1 to SGHAT and CDR2 to FQDESV. From cysteine to phenylalanine, the CDR3 is 15 amino acids long. Only the CDR3 region is kept as DNA, spanning 45 bases read in frame from base 1. Collaborating institutions collected whole blood in K2EDTA tubes following their own protocols. For TCRbeta analysis, collaborators shipped samples in one of three forms: frozen whole blood, isolated PBMCs, or DNA extracted from either of those sample types. What was sequenced was peripheral blood. This receptor was taken from a man between 50 and 59 years old with active COVID-19. The chain employs TRBV11-1 and TRBJ2-2, with a weak D call of TRBD1 (6 bases match). The sequenced DNA: TGTGCCAGCAGCTCAACAGGGAAGAACACCGGGGAGCTGTTTTTT. This encodes CASSSTGKNTGELFF. The full variable domain, with segments outside the CDR3 supplied by the reference TRBV11-1 and TRBJ2-2 proteins, appears as EAEVAQSPRYKITEKSQAVAFWCDPISGHATLYWYRQILGQGPELLVQFQDESVVDDSQLPKDRFSAERLKGVDSTLKIQPAELGDSAMYLCASSSTGKNTGELFFGEGSRLTVL.